The 14 T cell receptor beta chains below come from one sample, sequenced in a study of blood T cell repertoires in COVID-19. Sequencing used immunoSEQ multiplex PCR; TCRdb keeps in-frame clones, though not all of them. The data show about 120,000 clones, about 86% seen once. The material sequenced was peripheral blood. The receptors originated from a man in his 70s who had recovered from COVID-19.

The chain combines TRBV29-1 with TRBJ2-3; the D gene is possibly TRBD1 (5 bases). The CDR3 covers 14 residues. CDR1 is SQVTM, CDR2 ANQGSEA, per germline. Trimming cost V 4 bases and J 2 bases, with 13 bases left between them. The CDR3 sequence: CSVVRRVDTDTQYF. Written as DNA, the CDR3 is TGCAGCGTTGTCCGCAGGGTGGACACAGATACGCAGTATTTT.

This chain links TRBV5-4 with TRBJ1-1; D is uncertain. CDR3 length equals 14 residues. Per germline, CDR1 SGHNT and CDR2 YYREEE (reference sequence). V lost 0 bases, J lost 3 bases, and 9 bases lay in between. CDR3 amino acids: CASSLEGAYTEAFF. The CDR3, as DNA: TGTGCCAGCAGCTTGGAAGGAGCGTACACTGAAGCTTTCTTT.

The chain links TRBV11-2 to TRBJ2-2; unclear D gene. Germline V lookup: CDR1 SGHAT, CDR2 FQNNGV. Trimming left V 2 bases short and J 0 bases short, with 10 bases between. The CDR3 loop spans 16 amino acids. CDR3 region: CASSLRWSSNTGELFF. The CDR3 DNA reads as TGTGCCAGCAGCTTACGGTGGAGTTCGAACACCGGGGAGCTGTTTTTT.

The J gene is TRBJ1-5, the V gene TRBV7-8; D call uncertain. V was pared by 4 bases and J by 1 base, with 14 bases between. The length of the CDR3 is 16 residues. CDR1 is SGHVS and CDR2 is FQNEAQ in the germline V gene. CDR3 sequence (DNA): TGTGCCAGCAGCTATAACGAGGGAATGAGCAATCAGCCCCAGCATTTT. Protein: CASSYNEGMSNQPQHF.

The J gene is TRBJ1-2, the V gene TRBV2; D is possibly TRBD1 (5 bases). Germline CDR1 reads SNHLY; CDR2 reads FYNNEI. CDR3 length equals 15 residues. Trimming took 5 bases from V and 8 from J, leaving 21 bases between them. In nucleotides, the CDR3 is TGTGCCAGCAGTCCTCCTCCGGGGGTGAGGCGAGGCTACACCTTC. Protein: CASSPPPGVRRGYTF.

V is TRBV7-6 and J is TRBJ1-1, with a weak D call TRBD1 (6 bases). Trimming removed 5 bases from V and 6 bases from J, with 16 bases in between. There are 14 residues in the CDR3. Looked up from germline, CDR1 is SGHVS and CDR2 is FNYEAQ. The CDR3 coding sequence is TGTGCCAGCAGCAAGGGGGGGGGAAGCCCTGAAGCTTTCTTT. Protein: CASSKGGGSPEAFF. Complete variable domain (other parts from reference TRBV7-6 and TRBJ1-1): GAGVSQSPRYKVTKRGQDVALRCDPISGHVSLYWYRQALGQGPEFLTYFNYEAQQDKSGLPNDRFSAERPEGSISTLTIQRTEQRDSAMYRCASSKGGGSPEAFFGQGTRLTVV.

This rearrangement joins TRBV7-7 to TRBJ2-2; 11 nucleotides align to TRBD2. After removal of 4 bases from V and 2 bases from J, the junction contained 9 bases not matched to a gene. Germline loops: CDR1 SSHAT, CDR2 FNYEAQ (reference sequence). This CDR3 region has 18 residues. CDR3 residues: CASSSQLAGDFNTGELFF. CDR3 sequence (DNA): TGTGCCAGCAGCTCCCAACTAGCGGGAGACTTTAACACCGGGGAGCTGTTTTTT.

The V and J genes are TRBV7-8 and TRBJ1-5, with TRBD1 matching 8 bases. Germline CDR1 SGHVS, CDR2 FQNEAQ. The CDR3 spans 15 residues. V lost 4 bases and J lost 0; bases outside the gene matches: 2. The CDR3 here is CASSSQGVSNQPQHF. Here the CDR3 DNA reads TGTGCCAGCAGCTCACAGGGGGTTAGCAATCAGCCCCAGCATTTT.

This rearrangement joins TRBV5-1 to TRBJ2-3; TRBD2 agrees at 7 bases. With 0 bases clipped from V and 7 bases from J, the junction kept 20 bases outside the gene matches. CDR3 length: 19 amino acids. Germline values: CDR1 SGHRS, CDR2 YFSETQ. CDR3 in DNA: TGCGCCAGCAGCTTGGAGCCTAGCGGCGGACGATTTTCAGCGTATACGCAGTATTTT. Encoded protein: CASSLEPSGGRFSAYTQYF.

This chain uses TRBV5-6 with TRBJ1-1; a possible D gene is TRBD1 (5 bases). The CDR3 has 13 amino acids. Trimming pared 1 base from V and 4 bases from J, leaving 8 bases between. Germline CDR1 reads SGHDT; CDR2 reads YYEEEE. CDR3 amino acids: CASSLRTPTEAFF. The CDR3 DNA reads as TGTGCCAGCAGCTTGAGGACACCCACTGAAGCTTTCTTT.

This chain joins TRBV6-1 and TRBJ2-1; D may be TRBD1 (6 bases). The CDR3 consists of 17 residues. With 3 bases removed from V and 2 bases from J, the gap between germline ends came to 17 bases. Germline V gene data show CDR1 as MNHNS and CDR2 as SASEGT. The CDR3 sequence is CASSDLAGRGAYNEQFF. CDR3 bases: TGTGCCAGCAGTGACTTAGCAGGCAGGGGTGCCTACAATGAGCAGTTCTTC.

V gene TRBV24-1 combines with J gene TRBJ2-7, with TRBD1 matching 8 bases. The CDR3 contains 12 residues. With 10 bases clipped from V and 2 bases from J, the junction kept 3 bases outside the gene matches. Germline-derived CDR1 and CDR2 are KGHDR and SFDVKD. The CDR3 spells CATEDRAYEQYF. Written as DNA, the CDR3 is TGTGCCACGGAGGACAGGGCCTACGAGCAGTACTTC.

The chain combines TRBV7-6 with TRBJ1-2; 8 positions agree with TRBD1. J gave up 5 bases and V 4 bases, and 12 bases lay outside the gene matches. This CDR3 spans 16 amino acids. CDR1 is SGHVS and CDR2 is FNYEAQ in the germline V gene. The CDR3 loop is CASSSGQGRSNYGYTF. The CDR3 DNA sequence: TGTGCCAGCAGCTCAGGACAGGGTCGGTCAAATTATGGCTACACCTTC. Using reference TRBV7-6 and TRBJ1-2 for the parts outside the CDR3, the full variable domain is GAGVSQSPRYKVTKRGQDVALRCDPISGHVSLYWYRQALGQGPEFLTYFNYEAQQDKSGLPNDRFSAERPEGSISTLTIQRTEQRDSAMYRCASSSGQGRSNYGYTFGSGTRLTVV.

The V gene is TRBV28, the J gene TRBJ2-2; D is unresolved. CDR3 size: 15 residues. The V end was cut by 4 bases, the J end by 6 bases, with 15 bases between. From germline, CDR1 is MDHEN and CDR2 SYDVKM. CDR3 in DNA: TGTGCCAGCAGTTCCCTTCCCGTCGGAGCCGGGGAGCTGTTTTTT. Translating it yields CASSSLPVGAGELFF.